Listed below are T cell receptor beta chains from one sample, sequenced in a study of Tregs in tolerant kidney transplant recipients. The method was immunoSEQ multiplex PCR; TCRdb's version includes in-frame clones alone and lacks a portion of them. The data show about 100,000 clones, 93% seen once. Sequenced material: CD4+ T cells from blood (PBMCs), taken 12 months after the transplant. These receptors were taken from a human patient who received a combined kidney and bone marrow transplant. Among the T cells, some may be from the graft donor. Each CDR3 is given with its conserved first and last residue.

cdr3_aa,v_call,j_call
CAISEPPLYGYTF,TRBV10-3,TRBJ1-2
CAYTVGAGGGLAGGHEQFF,TRBV2,TRBJ2-1
CASSLTGGPTGELFF,TRBV7-9,TRBJ2-2
CASEASLSGNTIYF,TRBV28,TRBJ1-3
CSVEEWRKNTGELFF,TRBV29-1,TRBJ2-2
CASSQVLFARRRNTEAFF,TRBV4-3,TRBJ1-1
CAISATGGDTEAFF,TRBV10-3,TRBJ1-1
CASSLVPTDTQYF,TRBV5-1,TRBJ2-3
CASSLGGGLDSGNTIYF,TRBV5-1,TRBJ1-3
CASSPSGGAHGELFF,TRBV7-2,TRBJ2-2
CASSQATSGTPRAKNIQYF,TRBV14,TRBJ2-4
CASSLGPAEAFF,TRBV28,TRBJ1-1
CASSARSGGTDTQYF,TRBV9,TRBJ2-3
CASSRNPGGSYEQYF,TRBV7-2,TRBJ2-7
CASSPMGQGYGYTF,TRBV5-1,TRBJ1-2
CATSRDEGAGGVYGYTF,TRBV15,TRBJ1-2
CASSRAGGYEQYF,TRBV18,TRBJ2-7
CASSQEDGIPSYEQYF,TRBV4-2,TRBJ2-7
CASSILPRDSPSYEQYF,TRBV19,TRBJ2-7
CAIGPGAGPDQPQHF,TRBV10-3,TRBJ1-5
CASSLGVAENQETQYF,TRBV7-9,TRBJ2-5
CASSVGPGLGYTF,TRBV9,TRBJ1-2
CARMDRGGTGELFF,TRBV10-1,TRBJ2-2
CASSAQGNEQFF,TRBV7-2,TRBJ2-1
CASSLFGPLNQPQHF,TRBV5-6,TRBJ1-5